Listed below are T cell receptor beta chains from one sample, sequenced in a study of T cells after yellow fever vaccination. TCRdb ran MiXCR on the 5' RACE reads and lists one entry per CDR3 protein. The table shows around 47,000 distinct CDR3 sequences, with roughly 7.1% occurring only once. The sample was CD8+ T cells not binding an NS4B(214-222) dextramer, sorted from PBMCs, taken 45 days after the yellow fever booster vaccination. These TCRs come from a man aged 30 to 39 who received the YFV17D yellow fever vaccine. CDR3s include the opening cysteine and the closing phenylalanine or tryptophan. The D gene is left open where the match is weak. Rows may omit the clone size; those that give it use once, few, many or a size class.

size	V	J	D	DNA	CDR3
few	TRBV10-1	TRBJ2-1	.	TGCGCCAGCAGTGTTGTTCCGGCGAGCTCCTACAATGAGCAGTTCTTC	CASSVVPASSYNEQFF
many	TRBV7-9	TRBJ2-7	.	TGTGCCAGCAGCTCCAGGGTTGGGGGTACCTACGAGCAGTACTTC	CASSSRVGGTYEQYF
.	TRBV6-2/TRBV6-3	TRBJ2-7	.	TGTGCCACCAAGGGAGGGGGAACCTACGAGCAGTACTTC	CATKGGGTYEQYF
many	TRBV4-3	TRBJ1-4	.	TGCGCCAGCAGCCTGAGGGGTTCCGATGAAAAACTGTTTTTT	CASSLRGSDEKLFF
many	TRBV7-9	TRBJ2-7	TRBD2	TGTGCCAGCAGCCGGACTAGCGGCTACGAGCAGTACTTC	CASSRTSGYEQYF
many	TRBV15	TRBJ2-7	.	TGTGCCACCAGCAGAGTTCCGGACGGCCCCTACGAGCAGTACTTC	CATSRVPDGPYEQYF
many	TRBV5-6	TRBJ2-7	.	TGTGCCAGCAGCTTCTCCCAGGTCTACGAGCAGTACTTC	CASSFSQVYEQYF
many	TRBV21-1	TRBJ2-4	.	TGTGCCAGCAGCAATAGGGGACTAGCGGTATGTGAAGTCAAAAACATTCAGTACTTC	CASSNRGLAVCEVKNIQYF
.	TRBV7-2	TRBJ2-1	TRBD2	TGTGCCAGCAACCACTACCTAGCGGGAGTATCCAATGAGCAGTTCTTC	CASNHYLAGVSNEQFF
many	TRBV7-9	TRBJ2-7	.	TGTGCCAGCAGCCCCGTTGTCGGAGAGCAGTACTTC	CASSPVVGEQYF
many	TRBV12-3/TRBV12-4	TRBJ2-1	.	TGTGCCAGCAGTGATAGCGGAAATGAGCAGTTCTTC	CASSDSGNEQFF
many	TRBV20-1	TRBJ2-1	TRBD2	TGCAGTGCTGCCCGGACTAGCGGGAGAGGCTCCTACAATGAGCAGTTCTTC	CSAARTSGRGSYNEQFF
many	TRBV3-1	TRBJ2-7	.	TGTGCCAGCAGCATACAGGGTGACGAGCAGTACTTC	CASSIQGDEQYF
many	TRBV20-1	TRBJ2-7	TRBD2	TGCAGTGCTAGGTATAGCGGGAGCTACGAGCAGTACTTC	CSARYSGSYEQYF
.	TRBV7-2	TRBJ2-1	.	TGTGCCAGCAGCTCCATCTCCGGGACTTACGCCTACAATGAGCAGTTCTTC	CASSSISGTYAYNEQFF
many	TRBV12-3/TRBV12-4	TRBJ2-7	TRBD1	TGTGCCAGCAGGGCCGGGACAGCCTACGAGCAGTACTTC	CASRAGTAYEQYF
few	TRBV9	TRBJ2-1	.	TGTGCCAGCAGCGTACTGATAGGGGAGAATGAGCAGTTCTTC	CASSVLIGENEQFF
many	TRBV7-2	TRBJ2-1	TRBD2	TGTGCCAGCAGCCGGCCCGGGACTAGCGTCTACAATGAGCAGTTCTTC	CASSRPGTSVYNEQFF
many	TRBV12-3/TRBV12-4	TRBJ2-1	.	TGTGCCAGCTGCCGTGGCACCTCCCACAATGAGCAGTTCTTC	CASCRGTSHNEQFF
many	TRBV7-8	TRBJ2-3	.	TGTGCCAGCAGCTTAGAGGTGTTAGATACGCAGTATTTT	CASSLEVLDTQYF
few	TRBV7-6	TRBJ1-4	.	TGTGCCAGCAGCTTAGCGTTGGATCCCACGCAGAATGAAAAACTGTTTTTT	CASSLALDPTQNEKLFF
few	TRBV12-5	TRBJ1-2	.	TGTGCTAGTGGCTGGGGGGATGGCTACACCTTC	CASGWGDGYTF
many	TRBV10-1	TRBJ1-1	.	TGCGCCAGCAGCGAAGGTTGGGGCACTGAAGCTTTCTTT	CASSEGWGTEAFF
many	TRBV20-1	TRBJ2-3	.	TGCAGTGCTCCCTCAGGTGGCACAGATACGCAGTATTTT	CSAPSGGTDTQYF
many	TRBV4-3	TRBJ2-2	.	TGCGCCAGCAGCCCAACTACAGGGAACACCGGGGAGCTGTTTTTT	CASSPTTGNTGELFF
many	TRBV6-5	TRBJ2-7	.	TGTGCCAGCAGGGGCACGGGTGGACACGAGCAGTACTTC	CASRGTGGHEQYF
few	TRBV7-6	TRBJ2-3	TRBD2	TGTGCCAGCAGCTTGATAGCGGGGAACACAGATACGCAGTATTTT	CASSLIAGNTDTQYF
many	TRBV6-5	TRBJ2-2	.	TGTGCCAGCAGTCTGGACAGCGATCACACCGGGGAGCTGTTTTTT	CASSLDSDHTGELFF
many	TRBV5-6	TRBJ2-7	.	TGTGCCAGCAGCGTCGGGGGAACTACAGGATCGAGGTACGAGCAGTACTTC	CASSVGGTTGSRYEQYF
many	TRBV12-3/TRBV12-4	TRBJ1-6	.	TGTGCCAGCAGTTTTGGTCTGTATAATTCACCCCTCCACTTT	CASSFGLYNSPLHF
many	TRBV29-1	TRBJ2-6	.	TGCAGCGTTACCCTCGGGGCCAACGTCCTGACTTTC	CSVTLGANVLTF
many	TRBV29-1	TRBJ2-2	.	TGCAGCGTTGAAGGTACCGGGGAGCTGTTTTTT	CSVEGTGELFF
.	TRBV4-3	TRBJ1-2	.	TGCGCCAGCAGCCAAGATAGAGGTGGGACTAACTATGGCTACACCTTC	CASSQDRGGTNYGYTF
many	TRBV27	TRBJ1-4	.	TGTGCCAGCAGTTTCCTCTCCCCCGTAGGGAGCACTAATGAAAAACTGTTTTTT	CASSFLSPVGSTNEKLFF
many	TRBV27	TRBJ2-7	TRBD2	TGTGCCAGCAGCCCGGGACTAGCCTACGAGCAGTACTTC	CASSPGLAYEQYF
many	TRBV11-2	TRBJ2-7	.	TGTGCCAGCAGCTTGGGGCCAACCTCCTACGAGCAGTACTTC	CASSLGPTSYEQYF
many	TRBV5-6	TRBJ2-7	TRBD2	TGTGCCAGCAGTACGGGACTAGCCGCCTACGAGCAGTACTTC	CASSTGLAAYEQYF
many	TRBV27	TRBJ2-7	TRBD2	TGTGCCAGCAGTAGCGGGGGGGCCTACGAGCAGTACTTC	CASSSGGAYEQYF
.	TRBV20-1	TRBJ2-7	TRBD2	TGCTGTGCTAGAGGACTAGGGGACTACGAGCAGTACTTC	CCARGLGDYEQYF
many	TRBV6-5	TRBJ2-1	.	TGTGCCAGCAGTTACCTAGGGACGGGCAAAGAAGTTGAGCAGTTCTTC	CASSYLGTGKEVEQFF
many	TRBV4-3	TRBJ2-5	.	TGCGCCAGCAGCCTAGATCGCTGGGAGACCCAGTACTTC	CASSLDRWETQYF
many	TRBV24-1	TRBJ1-2	.	TGTGCCACCAGTGACCCAGGTAGCTATGGCTACACCTTC	CATSDPGSYGYTF
many	TRBV14	TRBJ2-5	.	TGTGCCAGCAGCCAAGATCTGTGGGAGACCCAGTACTTC	CASSQDLWETQYF
many	TRBV12-3/TRBV12-4	TRBJ2-5	.	TGTGCCAGCCGACGGGAGGGACAGGGTGAGACCCAGTACTTC	CASRREGQGETQYF
many	TRBV20-1	TRBJ2-3	.	TGCAGTGCTAGAACCGACGGGGACCCAGATACGCAGTATTTT	CSARTDGDPDTQYF
many	TRBV20-1	TRBJ2-1	.	TGCAGTGCTAGCCTCGGAGGGTACAATGAGCAGTTCTTC	CSASLGGYNEQFF
.	TRBV7-8	TRBJ2-3	.	TGTGCCAGCAGCCGTGCCGGGACCCAAGATACGCAGTATTTT	CASSRAGTQDTQYF